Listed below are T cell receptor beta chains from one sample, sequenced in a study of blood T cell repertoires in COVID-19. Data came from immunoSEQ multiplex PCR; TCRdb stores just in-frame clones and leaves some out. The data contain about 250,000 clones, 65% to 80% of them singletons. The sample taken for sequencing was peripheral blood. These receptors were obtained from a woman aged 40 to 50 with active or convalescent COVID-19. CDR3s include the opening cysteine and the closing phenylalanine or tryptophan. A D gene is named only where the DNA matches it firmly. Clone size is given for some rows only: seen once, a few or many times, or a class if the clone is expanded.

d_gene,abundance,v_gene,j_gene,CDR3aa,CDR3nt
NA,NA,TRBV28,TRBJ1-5,CASSYDYQPQHF,TGTGCCAGCAGCTACGATTATCAGCCCCAGCATTTT
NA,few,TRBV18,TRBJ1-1,CASSQGRTEAFF,TGTGCCAGCTCGCAGGGTAGGACTGAAGCTTTCTTT
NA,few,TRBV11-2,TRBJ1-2,CASSLYLGGSNYGYTF,TGTGCCAGCAGCTTATACCTAGGGGGTTCTAACTATGGCTACACCTTC
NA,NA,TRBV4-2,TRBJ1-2,CASSQAGDDPYGYTF,TGTGCCAGCAGCCAAGCCGGAGACGACCCGTATGGCTACACCTTC
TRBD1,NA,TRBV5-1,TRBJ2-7,CASSLGPGGSYEQYF,TGCGCCAGCAGCTTGGGGCCAGGGGGCTCCTACGAGCAGTACTTC
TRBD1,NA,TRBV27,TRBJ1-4,CASSTRDSNNEKLFF,TGTGCCAGCAGTACCAGGGACAGTAATAATGAAAAACTGTTTTTT
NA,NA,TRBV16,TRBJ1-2,CASSLPLTGVGNGYTF,TGTGCCAGCAGCCTACCTCTGACGGGGGTCGGCAATGGCTACACCTTC
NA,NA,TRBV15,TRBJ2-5,CATSRDVQNQETQYF,TGTGCCACCAGCAGAGATGTACAGAACCAAGAGACCCAGTACTTC
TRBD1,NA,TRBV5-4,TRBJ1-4,CATGTATNEKLFF,TGTGCCACCGGGACAGCAACTAATGAAAAACTGTTTTTT
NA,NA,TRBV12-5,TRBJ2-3,CASGLGTGTLTPHTQYF,TGTGCTAGTGGTTTGGGTACAGGGACATTAACGCCGCATACGCAGTATTTT
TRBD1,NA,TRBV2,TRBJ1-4,CASSERGRSNEKLFF,TGTGCCAGCAGTGAAAGGGGGCGGTCTAATGAAAAACTGTTTTTT
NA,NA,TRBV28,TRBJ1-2,CASRGQRRGYTF,TGTGCCAGCAGAGGACAGAGGAGGGGCTACACCTTC
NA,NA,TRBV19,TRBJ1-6,CASKLITDNSPLHF,TGTGCCAGTAAGCTCATCACCGATAATTCACCCCTCCACTTT
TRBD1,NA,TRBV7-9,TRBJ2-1,CASSLYRDRDGNEQFF,TGTGCCAGCAGCTTATACCGGGACAGGGATGGTAATGAGCAGTTCTTC
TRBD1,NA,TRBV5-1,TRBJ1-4,CASSFTGDEKLFF,TGCGCCAGCAGCTTTACAGGGGATGAAAAACTGTTTTTT
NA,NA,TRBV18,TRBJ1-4,CASSPVEKLFF,TGTGCCAGCTCACCCGTTGAAAAACTGTTTTTT
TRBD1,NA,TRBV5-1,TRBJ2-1,CASSLGDSSYNEQFF,TGCGCCAGCAGCTTGGGGGACAGCTCCTACAATGAGCAGTTCTTC
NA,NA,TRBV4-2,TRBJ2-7,CASSQAINYEQYF,TGTGCCAGCAGCCAAGCTATTAACTACGAGCAGTACTTC
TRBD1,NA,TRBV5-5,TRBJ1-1,CASSAGQANTEAFF,TGTGCCAGCAGTGCTGGACAGGCAAACACTGAAGCTTTCTTT
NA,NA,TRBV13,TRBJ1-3,CASSADRNTIYF,TGTGCCAGCAGTGCGGACAGAAACACCATATATTTT
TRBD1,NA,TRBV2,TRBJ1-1,CASSVEAGGGTEAFF,TGTGCCAGCAGTGTAGAGGCAGGGGGTGGCACTGAAGCTTTCTTT
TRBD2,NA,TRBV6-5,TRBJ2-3,CASKPGLGATDTQYF,TGTGCCAGCAAACCGGGACTAGGTGCTACAGATACGCAGTATTTT
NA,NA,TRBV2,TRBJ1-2,CASIMTDVGGYTF,TGTGCCAGCATCATGACAGATGTGGGTGGCTACACCTTC
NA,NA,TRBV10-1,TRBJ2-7,CASSDGLLRGTGEQYF,TGCGCCAGCAGTGACGGTCTTTTGCGGGGAACGGGCGAGCAGTACTTC
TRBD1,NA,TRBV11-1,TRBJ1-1,CASSPWTGANTEAFF,TGTGCCAGCAGCCCTTGGACAGGGGCGAACACTGAAGCTTTCTTT
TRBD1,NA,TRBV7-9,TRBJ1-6,CASAGQGNSPLHF,TGTGCCAGCGCGGGACAGGGAAATTCACCCCTCCACTTT
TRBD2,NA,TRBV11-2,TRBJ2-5,CASSYGLAGGETQYF,TGTGCCAGCAGCTACGGACTAGCGGGGGGGGAGACCCAGTACTTC
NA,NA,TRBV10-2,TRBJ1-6,CASSERGLPGLHF,TGCGCCAGCAGTGAGAGGGGCTTACCAGGGCTCCACTTT
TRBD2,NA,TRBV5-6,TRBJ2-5,CASSPLARETQYF,TGTGCCAGCAGCCCACTAGCGCGGGAGACCCAGTACTTC
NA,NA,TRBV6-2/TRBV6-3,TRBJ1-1,CASSSSPGIAEAFF,TGTGCCAGCAGCTCTTCACCGGGGATCGCTGAAGCTTTCTTT
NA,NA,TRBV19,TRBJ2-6,CASSLRGTLRSGANVLTF,TGTGCCAGTAGTCTCAGGGGGACTCTTCGCTCTGGGGCCAACGTCCTGACTTTC
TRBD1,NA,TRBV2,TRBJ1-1,CASRRQGAGEAFF,TGTGCCAGCAGAAGACAGGGGGCGGGAGAAGCTTTCTTT
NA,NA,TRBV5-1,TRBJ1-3,CASSLAGVDTIYF,TGCGCCAGCAGCTTGGCGGGGGTGGACACCATATATTTT
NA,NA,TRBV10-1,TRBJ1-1,CASSEGGNTEAFF,TGCGCCAGCAGTGAAGGGGGGAACACTGAAGCTTTCTTT
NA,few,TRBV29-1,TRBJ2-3,CSVEVFRGGGASDTQYF,TGCAGCGTTGAAGTCTTCCGAGGGGGGGGCGCATCAGATACGCAGTATTTT
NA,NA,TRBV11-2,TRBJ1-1,CASSPGRDEAFF,TGTGCCAGCAGCCCAGGGAGGGATGAAGCTTTCTTT
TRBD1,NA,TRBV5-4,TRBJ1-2,CASSTGTQGATYGYTF,TGTGCCAGCAGCACCGGAACCCAGGGGGCGACCTATGGCTACACCTTC
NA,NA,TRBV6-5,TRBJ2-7,CASSYVQGPTYEQYF,TGTGCCAGCAGTTACGTCCAGGGGCCCACCTACGAGCAGTACTTC
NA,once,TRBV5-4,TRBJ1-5,CASSPGRGSNQPQHF,TGTGCCAGCAGCCCAGGTAGGGGTAGCAATCAGCCCCAGCATTTT
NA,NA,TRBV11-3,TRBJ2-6,CASSLSGANVLTF,TGTGCCAGCAGCCTCTCTGGGGCCAACGTCCTGACTTTC
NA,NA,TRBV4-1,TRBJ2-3,CASSQRRDGGYTDTQYF,TGCGCCAGCAGCCAACGCCGCGACGGGGGATACACAGATACGCAGTATTTT
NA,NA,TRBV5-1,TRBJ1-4,CASSLTGSGEKLFF,TGCGCCAGCAGCTTGACAGGGTCGGGTGAAAAACTGTTTTTT
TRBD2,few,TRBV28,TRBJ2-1,CASSFSGGADNEQFF,TGTGCCAGCAGTTTTAGCGGGGGGGCCGACAATGAGCAGTTCTTC
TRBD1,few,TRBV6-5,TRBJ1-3,CASSSYTGAGNTIYF,TGTGCCAGCAGTTCCTACACAGGGGCTGGAAACACCATATATTTT
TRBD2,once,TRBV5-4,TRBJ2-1,CASSYQTSGGDEQFF,TGTGCCAGCAGCTACCAGACTAGCGGGGGCGATGAGCAGTTCTTC
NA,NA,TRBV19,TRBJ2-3,CASRPGQVNTDTQYF,TGTGCCAGTAGACCGGGACAAGTCAACACAGATACGCAGTATTTT
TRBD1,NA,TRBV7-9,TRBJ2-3,CASSPGTEADTQYF,TGTGCCAGCAGCCCCGGGACAGAGGCAGATACGCAGTATTTT
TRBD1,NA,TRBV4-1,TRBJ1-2,CARSRGGQADYGYTF,TGCGCCCGCAGCCGGGGGGGACAGGCGGACTATGGCTACACCTTC
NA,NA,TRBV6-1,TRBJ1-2,CASSETGPYGYTF,TGTGCCAGCAGTGAAACAGGACCATATGGCTACACCTTC
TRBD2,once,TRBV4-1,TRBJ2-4,CASSQDLAGGWTKNIQYF,TGCGCCAGCAGCCAAGATTTAGCGGGGGGTTGGACCAAAAACATTCAGTACTTC
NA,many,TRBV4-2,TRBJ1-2,CASSQEGQGLYGYTF,TGTGCCAGCAGCCAAGAGGGTCAGGGGCTTTATGGCTACACCTTC
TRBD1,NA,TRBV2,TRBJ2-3,CASSDGTGRTDTQYF,TGTGCCAGCAGTGACGGGACAGGGAGAACAGATACGCAGTATTTT
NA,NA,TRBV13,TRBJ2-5,CASSLGQGIETQYF,TGTGCCAGCAGCTTAGGGCAGGGAATAGAGACCCAGTACTTC